The rows below give T cell receptor beta chains drawn from one sample of a study of blood T cell repertoires in COVID-19. The data were produced by immunoSEQ multiplex PCR, yet TCRdb's version contains in-frame clones alone and is incomplete. The sample consists of about 61,000 clones, 88% of them appearing once. The sample taken for sequencing was peripheral blood. These receptors came from a woman aged 45-60 years with active or convalescent COVID-19. Each CDR3 is given with its conserved first and last residue. The D gene is left open where the match is weak. For some rows the clone size is stated as once, few or many, or as a class when expanded; others skip it.

CDR3 DNA,CDR3 protein,J gene,D gene,V gene,clone size
TGTGCCAGTAGTATTCAACAGGGAGTGTTAGCCAAAAACATTCAGTACTTC,CASSIQQGVLAKNIQYF,TRBJ2-4,.,TRBV19,.
TGTGCCAGCAGCCAAGATCACCAGCGGGCGAAAAACATTCAGTACTTC,CASSQDHQRAKNIQYF,TRBJ2-4,.,TRBV4-2,.
TGTGCCAGCAGTTACAGGACAGGGAGCACTGAAGCTTTCTTT,CASSYRTGSTEAFF,TRBJ1-1,TRBD1,TRBV6-5,.
TGTGCCAGCAGCTTAACTAGCGGGAGGAAGGCAGATACGCAGTATTTT,CASSLTSGRKADTQYF,TRBJ2-3,TRBD2,TRBV7-6,once
TGCGCCAGCAGTGAAGGGGACAGGGTCAACGAGCAGTACTTC,CASSEGDRVNEQYF,TRBJ2-7,TRBD1,TRBV10-1,once
TGTGCCAGCAGCCGAAAACAGGGCTATGGGCAGCCCCAGCATTTT,CASSRKQGYGQPQHF,TRBJ1-5,.,TRBV5-6,.
TGTGCCAGCAGCTTGGCCACGGGAGTTAGAGGGGAGACCCAGTACTTC,CASSLATGVRGETQYF,TRBJ2-5,.,TRBV7-6,once
TGTGCCAGTAGTGGGACAGGGGTGCGCACTGAAGCTTTCTTT,CASSGTGVRTEAFF,TRBJ1-1,TRBD1,TRBV19,.
TGTGCCAGCAGCCCCCTGACTAGCGGCCCGTACAATGAGCAGTTCTTC,CASSPLTSGPYNEQFF,TRBJ2-1,TRBD2,TRBV9,.
TGTGCCAGTAGTATAGGGCGGGGATCCTACGAGCAGTACTTC,CASSIGRGSYEQYF,TRBJ2-7,.,TRBV19,.
TGTGCCAGCAGCTTAGGACAGGGCTTGAACACTGAAGCTTTCTTT,CASSLGQGLNTEAFF,TRBJ1-1,TRBD1,TRBV7-8,.
TGTGCCAGCAGCGCTACAGGGTACAATCAGCCCCAGCATTTT,CASSATGYNQPQHF,TRBJ1-5,.,TRBV7-9,.
TGTGCCAGCAGCTTAGGAACTACTAGCGGGAGGGCCCTCGATGAGCAGTTCTTC,CASSLGTTSGRALDEQFF,TRBJ2-1,TRBD2,TRBV7-2,once
TGCAGCGTTGAAGTGGGGACAGGGAACAAAAACATTCAGTACTTC,CSVEVGTGNKNIQYF,TRBJ2-4,TRBD1,TRBV29-1,.
TGTGCCAGCAGTTCCCGGGACAGGGGACTCTACGAGCAGTACTTC,CASSSRDRGLYEQYF,TRBJ2-7,TRBD1,TRBV25-1,few
TGTGCCAGCAGTTACTCCCACCAGACAGGGAAAGAGACCCAGTACTTC,CASSYSHQTGKETQYF,TRBJ2-5,TRBD1,TRBV6-5,.
TGTGCCAGCAGCTTAGGGGGACAGGCCCCGGGGACCCAGTACTTC,CASSLGGQAPGTQYF,TRBJ2-5,TRBD1,TRBV11-2,.
TGTGCCAGCAGCCCCCAGTCAGAGGAGGGGGAGCAGTACTTC,CASSPQSEEGEQYF,TRBJ2-7,.,TRBV9,.
TGTGCCTGGAGTCTAGGACAGGGAGGCTACACCTTC,CAWSLGQGGYTF,TRBJ1-2,TRBD1,TRBV30,.
TGTGCCAGCAGTAGGGCTAGCGGGAGCCAAGAGACCCAGTACTTC,CASSRASGSQETQYF,TRBJ2-5,TRBD2,TRBV28,.
TGTGCCAGTAGTATGGCAGCAGGGGGTTTCAATCAGCCCCAGCATTTT,CASSMAAGGFNQPQHF,TRBJ1-5,TRBD1,TRBV19,few
TGTGCCAGTAGTATAGGGTACGGGACAGGGGATGGCTACACCTTC,CASSIGYGTGDGYTF,TRBJ1-2,TRBD1,TRBV19,.
TGCGCCAGCACCAAAGGGAGTTCGGGACTAGCGGGCCTATCCTACGAGCAGTACTTC,CASTKGSSGLAGLSYEQYF,TRBJ2-7,TRBD2,TRBV5-1,.
TGTGCCAGCAGCTTAGCAAGGGACAGCGGCTTCAGGGAGCTGTTTTTT,CASSLARDSGFRELFF,TRBJ2-2,TRBD1,TRBV7-9,.
TGTGCCGCAGATACCGGGACTAGCGGGAGAAGGTCCTACAATGAGCAGTTCTTC,CAADTGTSGRRSYNEQFF,TRBJ2-1,TRBD2,TRBV28,.
TGTGCCAGCAGTGATGGACAGCCGAACCGCGAGCAGTTCTTC,CASSDGQPNREQFF,TRBJ2-1,.,TRBV2,.
TGTGCCAGCAGCCTCGGGACAGGGAATGAAAAACTGTTTTTT,CASSLGTGNEKLFF,TRBJ1-4,TRBD1,TRBV3-1/TRBV3-2,few
TGTGCCAGCTCACCATCCCCAGGGTCTACTGGAAACACCATATATTTT,CASSPSPGSTGNTIYF,TRBJ1-3,.,TRBV18,.
TGTGCCAGCAGTGCCTCCGGGATCCCTGAAGCTTTCTTT,CASSASGIPEAFF,TRBJ1-1,.,TRBV27,once
TGCGCCAGCAGCCGTGGGACTAGCGGGGGGAAGAACACCGGGGAGCTGTTTTTT,CASSRGTSGGKNTGELFF,TRBJ2-2,TRBD2,TRBV4-1,once
TGTGCCACCAGTGATTTGCCCCGGGAAGGGCGAGATGGCTACACCTTC,CATSDLPREGRDGYTF,TRBJ1-2,.,TRBV24-1,medium-sized
TGTGCCAGCAGCGCTCAAATAGCGGGAGGGATCTACGAGCAGTACTTC,CASSAQIAGGIYEQYF,TRBJ2-7,TRBD2,TRBV7-8,.
TGTGCCAGCAGCTTGTGGAGGGCAGGCTCACCCCTCCACTTT,CASSLWRAGSPLHF,TRBJ1-6,.,TRBV5-8,few
TGTGCCAGTAGTATTTTGGAGAACACAGATACGCAGTATTTT,CASSILENTDTQYF,TRBJ2-3,.,TRBV19,.
TGTGCCAGCAGCTTAAGGGGGGGCTGGAAGAACACTGAAGCTTTCTTT,CASSLRGGWKNTEAFF,TRBJ1-1,.,TRBV7-3,.
TGCGCCAGCAGTGAGAGTCCCCACCCGACTAGCGGGTTGTTTGAGCAGTTCTTC,CASSESPHPTSGLFEQFF,TRBJ2-1,TRBD2,TRBV10-2,.
TGTGCCAGCTCACGGGGTTCGGTAGCGGAAGAGCAGTACTTC,CASSRGSVAEEQYF,TRBJ2-7,.,TRBV18,.
TGCGCCAGCAGCTTCCTAGGCCTCGGAGGGGATGAGCAGTTCTTC,CASSFLGLGGDEQFF,TRBJ2-1,.,TRBV5-1,.
TGTGCCAGCAGCTTAGAGGTTAGCGGGAGGTACAATGAGCAGTTCTTC,CASSLEVSGRYNEQFF,TRBJ2-1,TRBD2,TRBV7-2,.
TGCAGCGTTGGTTTCGGAGGGCGGGAGCGCAACTACGAGCAGTACTTC,CSVGFGGRERNYEQYF,TRBJ2-7,TRBD2,TRBV29-1,.
TGTGCCTGGTTCAGGGTGAACTATGGCTACACCTTC,CAWFRVNYGYTF,TRBJ1-2,.,TRBV30,few
TGTGCCAGCAGCTTGGGGGACAGGCCCATTTACGAGCAGTACTTC,CASSLGDRPIYEQYF,TRBJ2-7,TRBD1,TRBV7-2,.
TGTGCCAGCAGTGAAGCGGGCAGGGGAAGCACCATATATTTT,CASSEAGRGSTIYF,TRBJ1-3,.,TRBV6-1,.